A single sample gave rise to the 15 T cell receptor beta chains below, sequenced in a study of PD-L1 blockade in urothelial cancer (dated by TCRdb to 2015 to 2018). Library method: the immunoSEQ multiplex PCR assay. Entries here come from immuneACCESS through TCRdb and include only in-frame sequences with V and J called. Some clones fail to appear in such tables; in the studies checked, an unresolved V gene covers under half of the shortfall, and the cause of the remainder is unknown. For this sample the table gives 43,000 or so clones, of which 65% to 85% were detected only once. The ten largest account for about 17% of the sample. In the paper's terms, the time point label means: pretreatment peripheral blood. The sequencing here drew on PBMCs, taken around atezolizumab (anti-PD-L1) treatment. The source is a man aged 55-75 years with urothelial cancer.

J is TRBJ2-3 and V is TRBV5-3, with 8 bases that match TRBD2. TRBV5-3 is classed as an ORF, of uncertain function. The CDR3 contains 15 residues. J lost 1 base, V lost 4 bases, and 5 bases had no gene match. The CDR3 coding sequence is TGTGCCAGAAGCCTCTCGCGGGAGGGCACAGATACGCAGTATTTT. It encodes CARSLSREGTDTQYF.

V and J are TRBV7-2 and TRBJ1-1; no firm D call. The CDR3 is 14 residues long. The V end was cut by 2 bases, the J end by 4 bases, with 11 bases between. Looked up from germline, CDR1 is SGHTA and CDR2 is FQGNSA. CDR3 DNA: TGTGCCAGCAGCTTACGAGGGCTCGGCACTGAAGCTTTCTTT. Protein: CASSLRGLGTEAFF. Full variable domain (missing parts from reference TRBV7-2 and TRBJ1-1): GAGVSQSPSNKVTEKGKDVELRCDPISGHTALYWYRQSLGQGLEFLIYFQGNSAPDKSGLPSDRFSAERTGGSVSTLTIQRTQQEDSAVYLCASSLRGLGTEAFFGQGTRLTVV.

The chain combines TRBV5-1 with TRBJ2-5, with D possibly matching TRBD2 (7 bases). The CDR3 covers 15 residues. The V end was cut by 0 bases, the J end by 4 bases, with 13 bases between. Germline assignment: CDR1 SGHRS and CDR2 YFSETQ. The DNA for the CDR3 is TGCGCCAGCAGCTTGGGGGTGGGGGGGCCAGAGACCCAGTACTTC. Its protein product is CASSLGVGGPETQYF.

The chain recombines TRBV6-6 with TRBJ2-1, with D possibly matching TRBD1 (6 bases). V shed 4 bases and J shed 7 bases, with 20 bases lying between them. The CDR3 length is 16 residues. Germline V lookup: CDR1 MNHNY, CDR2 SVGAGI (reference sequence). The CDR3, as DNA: TGTGCCAGCAGTTTCCCGGGACAAAGGTCGACAAATGAGCAGTTCTTC. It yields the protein CASSFPGQRSTNEQFF.

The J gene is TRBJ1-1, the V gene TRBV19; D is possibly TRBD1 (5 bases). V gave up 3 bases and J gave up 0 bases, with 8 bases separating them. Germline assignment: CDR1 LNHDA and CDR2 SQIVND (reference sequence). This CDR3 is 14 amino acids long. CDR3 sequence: CASSMSRVNTEAFF. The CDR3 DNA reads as TGTGCCAGTAGTATGTCCAGGGTGAACACTGAAGCTTTCTTT.

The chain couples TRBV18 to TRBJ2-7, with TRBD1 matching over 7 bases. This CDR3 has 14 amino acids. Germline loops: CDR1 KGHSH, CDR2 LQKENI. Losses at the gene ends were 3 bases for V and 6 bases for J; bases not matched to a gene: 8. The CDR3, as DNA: TGTGCCAGCTCACCGACAGGGTCGGCCTCCGAGCAGTACTTC. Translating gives CASSPTGSASEQYF. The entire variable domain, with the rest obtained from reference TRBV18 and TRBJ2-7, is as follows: NAGVMQNPRHLVRRRGQEARLRCSPMKGHSHVYWYRQLPEEGLKFMVYLQKENIIDESGMPKERFSAEFPKEGPSILRIQQVVRGDSAAYFCASSPTGSASEQYFGPGTRLTVT.

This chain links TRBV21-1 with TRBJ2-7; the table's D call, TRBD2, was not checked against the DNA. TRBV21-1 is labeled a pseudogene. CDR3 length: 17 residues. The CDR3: CASSKVSVVGGTYEQYF. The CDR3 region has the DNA TGTGCCAGCAGCAAAGTAAGTGTGGTGGGAGGGACCTACGAGCAGTACTTC.

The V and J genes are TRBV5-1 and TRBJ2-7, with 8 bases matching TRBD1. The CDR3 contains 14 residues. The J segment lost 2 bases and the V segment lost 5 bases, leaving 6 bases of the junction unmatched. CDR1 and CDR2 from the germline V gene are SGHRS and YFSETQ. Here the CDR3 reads CASRSQGGAYEQYF. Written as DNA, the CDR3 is TGCGCCAGCAGGTCACAGGGGGGAGCCTACGAGCAGTACTTC.

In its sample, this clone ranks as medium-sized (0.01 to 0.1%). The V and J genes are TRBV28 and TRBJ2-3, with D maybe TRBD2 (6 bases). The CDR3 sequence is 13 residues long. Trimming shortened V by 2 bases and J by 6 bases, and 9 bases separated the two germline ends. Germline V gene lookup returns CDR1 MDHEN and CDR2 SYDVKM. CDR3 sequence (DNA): TGTGCCAGCAGTTTAGATGGGGGGGATACGCAGTATTTT. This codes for CASSLDGGDTQYF.

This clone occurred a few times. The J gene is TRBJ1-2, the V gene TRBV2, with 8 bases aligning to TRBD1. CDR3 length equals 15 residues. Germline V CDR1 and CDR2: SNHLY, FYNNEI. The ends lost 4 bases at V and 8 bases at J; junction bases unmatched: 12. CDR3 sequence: CASSGWTGRSWGYTF. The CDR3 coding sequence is TGTGCCAGCAGTGGGTGGACAGGGAGGAGTTGGGGCTACACCTTC.

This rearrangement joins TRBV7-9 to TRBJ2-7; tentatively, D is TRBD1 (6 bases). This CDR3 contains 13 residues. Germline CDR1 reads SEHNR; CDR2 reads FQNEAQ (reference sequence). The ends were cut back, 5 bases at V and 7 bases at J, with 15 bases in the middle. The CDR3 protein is CASSLLQGQEQYF. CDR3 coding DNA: TGTGCCAGCAGCCTATTACAGGGTCAAGAGCAGTACTTC.

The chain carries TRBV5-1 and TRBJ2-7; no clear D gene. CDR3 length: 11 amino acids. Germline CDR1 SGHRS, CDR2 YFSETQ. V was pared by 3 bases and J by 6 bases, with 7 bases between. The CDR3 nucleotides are TGCGCCAGCAGCTCCACAACCGAGCAGTACTTC. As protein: CASSSTTEQYF.

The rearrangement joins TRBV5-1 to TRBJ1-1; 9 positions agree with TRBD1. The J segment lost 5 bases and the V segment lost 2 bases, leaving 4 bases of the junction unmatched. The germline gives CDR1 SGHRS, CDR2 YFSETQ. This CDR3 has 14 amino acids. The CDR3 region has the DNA TGCGCCAGCAGCTTAGTGGACAGGGGAACTGAAGCTTTCTTT. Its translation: CASSLVDRGTEAFF.

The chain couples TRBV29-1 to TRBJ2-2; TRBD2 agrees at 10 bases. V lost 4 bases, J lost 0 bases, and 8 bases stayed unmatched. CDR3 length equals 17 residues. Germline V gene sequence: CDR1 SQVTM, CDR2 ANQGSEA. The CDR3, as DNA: TGCAGCGTTGGGACGTCGGGACTAGCGCCGAACACCGGGGAGCTGTTTTTT. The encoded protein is CSVGTSGLAPNTGELFF.

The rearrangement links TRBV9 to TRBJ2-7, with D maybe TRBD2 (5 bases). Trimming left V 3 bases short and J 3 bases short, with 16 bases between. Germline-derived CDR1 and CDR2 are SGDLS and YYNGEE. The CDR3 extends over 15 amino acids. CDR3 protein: CASSESPRAFYEQYF. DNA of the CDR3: TGTGCCAGCAGCGAATCACCGCGGGCGTTCTACGAGCAGTACTTC.